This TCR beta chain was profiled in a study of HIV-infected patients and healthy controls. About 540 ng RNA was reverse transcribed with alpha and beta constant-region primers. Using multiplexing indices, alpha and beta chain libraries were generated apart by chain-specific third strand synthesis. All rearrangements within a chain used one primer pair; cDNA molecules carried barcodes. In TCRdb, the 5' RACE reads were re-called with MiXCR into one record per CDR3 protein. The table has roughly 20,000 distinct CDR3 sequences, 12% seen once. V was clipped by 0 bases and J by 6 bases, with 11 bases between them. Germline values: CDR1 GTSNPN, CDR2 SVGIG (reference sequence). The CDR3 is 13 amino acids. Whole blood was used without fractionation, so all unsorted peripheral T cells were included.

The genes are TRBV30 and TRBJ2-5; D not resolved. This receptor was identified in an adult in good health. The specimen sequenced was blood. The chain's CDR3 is CAWSVYMGKTQYF. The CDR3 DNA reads TGTGCCTGGAGTGTTTATATGGGGAAGACCCAGTACTTC.